This entry concerns a single T cell receptor beta chain. What it binds is unknown. Sequenced by immunoSEQ multiplex PCR; TCRdb stores in-frame clones only, minus some. The table lists roughly 10,000 clones, 65% to 80% of them singletons. The data were taken from a study of tumor-infiltrating lymphocytes in localized non-small cell lung cancer. Study outcomes and limitations: Compared with uninvolved lung, tumors showed higher T cell infiltration by TCRbeta sequencing.

The CDR3 has 12 amino acids. From germline, CDR1 is MNHEY and CDR2 SVGAGI. Between the trimmed V and J ends, which lost 5 bases and 5 bases, there was a span of 9 bases. The clonotype originates from a human donor with non-small cell lung cancer. V is TRBV6-5 and J is TRBJ1-1; D is undetermined. The sample taken for sequencing was uninvolved lung tissue not adjacent to the tumor. The CDR3 nucleotides are TGTGCCAGCAGTCGGGGAGGGACTGAAGCTTTCTTT. Encoded protein: CASSRGGTEAFF.